This T cell receptor (beta chain) was sequenced for a study of blood T cell repertoires in COVID-19 (TCRdb year 2020). For context, the study as a whole: Collaborator samples came from the United States, Italy and Spain and covered acute and convalescent phases of COVID-19. The material from the prospective study consisted of cDNA or gDNA derived from T cells, B-cell-depleted T cells, or PBMCs. Deeply sampled blood TCRbeta repertoires from subjects exposed to, actively infected with, or recovered from COVID-19 were included in the dataset. The repertoires were released in a freely available public database intended as a resource for research on the immune response to SARS-CoV-2. The samples were drawn from two sources: the first 160 participants of the ongoing ImmuneRACE study, and fewer than 1,500 subjects contributed by 6 global collaborators. The sample metadata nearly always contained a de-identified subject ID, COVID-19 status, age in years and sex. HLA class I and class II types, where available, came from metadata supplied by the sample provider rather than from assay-based typing. Overall results and qualifications from the work: Clinical and demographic metadata were provided uncurated, with the amount varying by source and participant.

Each collaborating institution followed its own protocols to collect whole blood in K2EDTA tubes. Collaborator samples were shipped for TCRbeta analysis as frozen whole blood, isolated PBMCs, or DNA extracted from either sample type. Worth noting for this clone: The antigen it binds to is not known. Per-base qualities were not stored, and no clone one base away is much larger.

TCRbeta CDR3 regions were amplified from genomic DNA using the immunoSEQ Assay, a bias-controlled multiplex PCR. For the original study's pipeline: Within the assay, amplification of reference gene primers was used to estimate how many nucleated cells each sample contained. Sequence reads were collapsed and filtered to measure the absolute abundance of every unique TCRbeta CDR3 rearrangement. Productive Simpson clonality was computed per sample as the square root of Simpson's diversity index over productive rearrangements. Sourced from immuneACCESS, this table was stored by TCRdb with only in-frame sequences that have V and J called. A share of the clones is absent; for the studies checked, an unresolved V gene accounts for under half, and the remainder has no known explanation. Clone size and V and J calls were adopted from that table, with D and trimming inferred from the DNA. The sample records 53,000 or so clones, about 86% of which are singletons. The top ten clones comprise about 10% of the sample.

The germline ends are 14 bases apart after V is trimmed by 4 bases and J by 0 bases. Reading from cysteine to phenylalanine, the CDR3 counts 15 amino acids. The only DNA kept is the CDR3, 45 bases in frame from the first base. The germline V gene (reference sequence) specifies SGHNT as CDR1 and YYREEE as CDR2. The sequence derives from a man between 65 and 85 years old with active COVID-19. The chain employs TRBV5-4 and TRBJ2-7; the D region possibly corresponds to TRBD1 (6 bases align). Sequences were obtained from peripheral blood. The encoded CDR3 is CASSTTRGSSYEQYF. The nucleotide sequence reads TGTGCCAGCAGCACCACTAGGGGGAGCTCCTACGAGCAGTACTTC. Outside the CDR3, residues come from the reference TRBV5-4 and TRBJ2-7 proteins, so the full variable domain is: ETGVTQSPTHLIKTRGQQVTLRCSSQSGHNTVSWYQQALGQGPQFIFQYYREEENGRGNFPPRFSGLQFPNYSSELNVNALELDDSALYLCASSTTRGSSYEQYFGPGTRLTVT.